This passage covers 11 T cell receptor beta chains from one sample sequenced in a study of Ad26.COV2.S vaccination and SARS-CoV-2 variants. Treatment meaning: about 20 received Ad26.COV2.S at low or high dose, single or two shots; several received placebo; per-sample allocation not given. Specimen acquisition occurred on day 63 following the initial vaccine or placebo injection. The protocol was immunoSEQ multiplex PCR, while the TCRdb copy is restricted to in-frame clones and leaves out a portion. The repertoire holds a few hundred thousand clones, around 87% seen once, with less than 3.5% in the top ten. This specimen consisted of peripheral blood, obtained in a trial of Ad26.COV2.S vaccine versus placebo. The receptors come from a person between 18 and 59 years old who received the Ad26.COV2.S COVID-19 vaccine or a placebo.

The gene calls are TRBV5-4 and TRBJ1-3, with D unresolved. The V gene lost 4 bases and the J gene lost 0 bases, with 11 bases spanning the gap. The length of the CDR3 is 15 residues. Germline CDR1 and CDR2: SGHNT and YYREEE (reference sequence). Here the CDR3 DNA reads TGTGCCAGCAGCCAAGGAGGCAGCTCTGGAAACACCATATATTTT. Translation gives CASSQGGSSGNTIYF.

Details on this clone: The sample carries other DNA sequences with the same CDR3. CDR3 sequence (DNA): TGTGCCAGTAGTATAGCGGGGGGGCCGTACAATGAGCAGTTCTTC. The encoded protein is CASSIAGGPYNEQFF. The V and J genes are TRBV19 and TRBJ2-1; 8 bases line up with TRBD2. The CDR3 has 15 residues. Germline V gives CDR1 LNHDA, CDR2 SQIVND (reference sequence). V lost 1 base, J lost 4 bases, and 3 bases stayed unmatched. The whole variable domain, remainder taken from reference TRBV19 and TRBJ2-1, is DGGITQSPKYLFRKEGQNVTLSCEQNLNHDAMYWYRQDPGQGLRLIYYSQIVNDFQKGDIAEGYSVSREKKESFPLTVTSAQKNPTAFYLCASSIAGGPYNEQFFGPGTRLTVL.

This chain links TRBV9 with TRBJ2-1, with 7 nucleotides matching TRBD2. The CDR3 extends over 13 amino acids. The V gene's germline CDR1 is SGDLS and CDR2 YYNGEE. With 0 bases clipped from V and 10 bases from J, the junction kept 4 bases outside the gene matches. The CDR3 here is CASSVGGAGEQFF. The DNA of the CDR3 is TGTGCCAGCAGCGTAGGGGGAGCGGGAGAGCAGTTCTTC.

This rearrangement joins TRBV19 to TRBJ1-2, with a possible D match to TRBD1 (5 bases). Per the germline V gene, CDR1 is LNHDA and CDR2 is SQIVND (reference sequence). CDR3 length: 16 amino acids. Trimming removed 5 bases from V and 5 bases from J, with 21 bases in between. The CDR3 nucleotides are TGTGCCAGTAGTCCGCCGGGAGGCCGGGGGGGATATGGCTACACCTTC. This encodes CASSPPGGRGGYGYTF.

The rearrangement joins TRBV5-6 to TRBJ1-5; weak D call: TRBD1 (5 bases). V gave up 3 bases and J gave up 6 bases, with 22 bases separating them. The CDR3 is 17 residues long. Per the germline V gene, CDR1 is SGHDT and CDR2 is YYEEEE. CDR3 loop: CASSSGLRDPAIQPQHF. The CDR3 coding sequence is TGTGCCAGCAGCTCGGGCCTGAGGGACCCAGCAATTCAGCCCCAGCATTTT.

The chain carries TRBV7-2 and TRBJ2-3; no clear D. The CDR3 consists of 15 residues. Trimming took 5 bases from V and 1 from J, leaving 13 bases between them. Germline values: CDR1 SGHTA, CDR2 FQGNSA. This CDR3 is CASSPALYRTDTQYF. The CDR3 DNA reads as TGTGCCAGCAGCCCTGCTCTATATCGCACAGATACGCAGTATTTT.

This clone was recorded many times. The genes are TRBV25-1 and TRBJ2-2, with 7 bases identical to TRBD1. The V and J ends lost 5 bases and 1 base, in that order; junction bases with no gene match: 4. Looked up from germline, CDR1 is MGHDK and CDR2 is SYGVNS. The CDR3 contains 15 residues. The CDR3 is CASSKQGRNTGELFF. The CDR3 DNA reads TGTGCCAGCAGTAAACAGGGGAGGAACACCGGGGAGCTGTTTTTT. The whole variable domain, remainder taken from reference TRBV25-1 and TRBJ2-2, is EADIYQTPRYLVIGTGKKITLECSQTMGHDKMYWYQQDPGMELHLIHYSYGVNSTEKGDLSSESTVSRIRTEHFPLTLESARPSHTSQYLCASSKQGRNTGELFFGEGSRLTVL.

This chain connects TRBV7-9 to TRBJ1-1, with unresolved D. Germline V gene data show CDR1 as SEHNR and CDR2 as FQNEAQ (reference sequence). The CDR3 contains 12 residues. With 2 bases removed from V and 7 bases from J, the gap between germline ends came to 8 bases. The CDR3 bases are TGTGCCAGCAGCTTATCATCCGGTGAAGCTTTCTTT. Encoded protein: CASSLSSGEAFF.

This chain joins TRBV12-5 and TRBJ2-7, with 10 bases matching TRBD1. The CDR3 runs 14 residues. V gave up 5 bases and J gave up 5 bases; unmatched junction bases: 6. Germline loops: CDR1 LGHNT, CDR2 FRNRAP. The CDR3 here is CASGLGQGIHEQYF. As DNA, the CDR3 is TGTGCTAGTGGTCTGGGACAGGGGATCCACGAGCAGTACTTC. Supplemented by reference TRBV12-5 and TRBJ2-7, the full variable domain reads DARVTQTPRHKVTEMGQEVTMRCQPILGHNTVFWYRQTMMQGLELLAYFRNRAPLDDSGMPKDRFSAEMPDATLATLKIQPSEPRDSAVYFCASGLGQGIHEQYFGPGTRLTVT.

The chain links TRBV15 to TRBJ2-5; a possible D gene is TRBD1 (6 bases). This CDR3 has 13 residues. Trimming pared 6 bases from V and 3 bases from J, leaving 11 bases between. Germline assignment: CDR1 LNHNV and CDR2 YYDKDF (reference sequence). CDR3 coding DNA: TGTGCCACCAGGAGGGCAGGGGAAGAGACCCAGTACTTC. Translating gives CATRRAGEETQYF.

V is TRBV27 and J is TRBJ1-2; 10 nucleotides line up with TRBD1. The CDR3 length is 14 residues. V lost 6 bases, J lost 3 bases, and 4 bases stayed unmatched. In germline, CDR1 is MNHEY, CDR2 SMNVEV (reference sequence). The CDR3: CASRGQGRYYGYTF. The CDR3 coding sequence is TGTGCCAGCAGGGGACAGGGGAGATACTATGGCTACACCTTC.